The 23 T cell receptor beta chains presented below share a single source sample, sequenced in a study of blood T cell repertoires in COVID-19. Libraries were prepared by immunoSEQ multiplex PCR; TCRdb keeps only in-frame clonotypes and omits some of them. The sample shows approximately 290,000 clones, approximately 83% of them seen only once. The sequencing input was PBMCs or T cells enriched from blood (not recorded which). The source is a woman in her twenties or thirties who had recovered from COVID-19.

V is TRBV7-9 and J is TRBJ1-1, with a tentative D call TRBD1 (5 bases). The CDR3 covers 12 residues. Germline V gives CDR1 SEHNR, CDR2 FQNEAQ (reference sequence). V was pared by 1 base and J by 8 bases, with 8 bases between. DNA of the CDR3: TGTGCCAGCAGCTTAGAATGGGGCGAAGCTTTCTTT. Translating gives CASSLEWGEAFF.

CDR3 sequence reads: CASSSRTGQTSPLHF. The CDR3 DNA reads TGTGCCAGCAGTTCTCGGACAGGGCAGACGTCACCCCTCCACTTT. The chain uses TRBV28 and TRBJ1-6; TRBD1 agrees at 8 bases. V lost 4 bases to trimming and J lost 10 bases; unmatched junction nucleotides: 9. The CDR3 consists of 15 residues. Germline-derived CDR1 and CDR2 are MDHEN and SYDVKM.

The chain is built from TRBV5-4 and TRBJ1-2; 7 bases map to TRBD1. The CDR3 covers 12 residues. The ends lost 2 bases at V and 7 bases at J; junction bases unmatched: 2. The germline gives CDR1 SGHNT, CDR2 YYREEE (reference sequence). The CDR3 region is CASSLQGSGYTF. The CDR3, as DNA: TGTGCCAGCAGCTTACAGGGGTCTGGCTACACCTTC.

CDR3 loop: CASSFEFRRELFF. In DNA form, the CDR3 reads TGTGCCAGCAGTTTCGAATTCAGGCGGGAGCTGTTTTTT. The V call is TRBV12-3 or TRBV12-4, the J call TRBJ2-2; unclear D gene. The ends were cut back, 3 bases at V and 9 bases at J, with 11 bases in the middle. The CDR3 has 13 amino acids.

The chain combines TRBV6-4 with TRBJ1-1, with D possibly being TRBD1 (5 bases). V lost 3 bases to trimming and J lost 1 base, with 15 bases between them. This CDR3 contains 16 residues. The V gene's germline CDR1 is MRHNA and CDR2 SNTAGT. The CDR3 sequence: CASSDTYRDRNTEAFF. Here the CDR3 DNA reads TGTGCCAGCAGTGATACTTACCGAGACAGGAACACTGAAGCTTTCTTT.

CDR3 sequence: CASSFWGGGVYNEQFF. In DNA form, the CDR3 reads TGTGCCAGCAGCTTCTGGGGGGGTGGGGTTTACAATGAGCAGTTCTTC. This chain connects TRBV7-6 to TRBJ2-1; 7 nucleotides align to TRBD2. J gave up 4 bases and V 3 bases, and 9 bases lay outside the gene matches. Germline V CDR1 and CDR2: SGHVS, FNYEAQ. CDR3 length: 16 amino acids.

The CDR3 region has the DNA TGTGCCAGCAGTGAAGCCGAGATGAGACCCCAGCATTTT. Its translation: CASSEAEMRPQHF. The chain links TRBV6-1 to TRBJ1-5; D gene uncertain. The germline V and J ends were trimmed by 0 bases and 10 bases, with 10 bases remaining between them. Germline CDR1 and CDR2: MNHNS and SASEGT. The CDR3 sequence is 13 residues long.

The chain carries TRBV28 and TRBJ2-1; TRBD2 is a possible D gene (5 bases). Germline loops: CDR1 MDHEN, CDR2 SYDVKM. The CDR3 has 19 amino acids. Trimming took 2 bases from V and 2 from J, leaving 22 bases between them. This CDR3 reads CASSLPNLRKGSPYNEQFF. The DNA of the CDR3 is TGTGCCAGCAGTTTACCCAATTTGAGGAAAGGGAGTCCCTACAATGAGCAGTTCTTC.

This clone has a single count. This chain uses TRBV6-2 or TRBV6-3 with TRBJ2-3, with D possibly matching TRBD1 (6 bases). V was pared by 2 bases and J by 6 bases, with 21 bases between. CDR3 length: 17 residues. Germline V gene sequence: CDR1 MNHEY, CDR2 SVGEGT. CDR3 coding DNA: TGTGCCAGCAGTTACCCAAGTCCCGGGACATTTGGGGATACGCAGTATTTT. Protein product: CASSYPSPGTFGDTQYF.

This clone is a singleton in its sample. This sequence joins TRBV7-4 and TRBJ1-2; 7 positions agree with TRBD1. With V trimmed by 1 base and J by 4 bases, 3 bases remained unmatched. There are 14 residues in the CDR3. In germline, CDR1 is SGHVT, CDR2 SQSDAQ. CDR3 nucleotide sequence: TGTGCCAGCAGCTTAGGGGGACAGTTCTATGGCTACACCTTC. The encoded protein is CASSLGGQFYGYTF. Full variable domain (remainder filled in from reference TRBV7-4 and TRBJ1-2): GAGVSQSPRYKVAKRGRDVALRCDSISGHVTLYWYRQTLGQGSEVLTYSQSDAQRDKSGRPSGRFSAERPERSVSTLKIQRTEQGDSAVYLCASSLGGQFYGYTFGSGTRLTVV.

The chain employs TRBV3-1 (or the pseudogene TRBV3-2) and TRBJ2-5, with 11 bases aligning to TRBD2. The V gene's germline CDR1 is LGHDT and CDR2 YNNKEL (reference sequence). V was clipped by 1 base and J by 4 bases; unmatched bases: 11. The CDR3 contains 18 residues. DNA of the CDR3: TGTGCCAGCAGCCAAGCCCCCATGGGGACTAGCGGACTAGAGACCCAGTACTTC. Translation: CASSQAPMGTSGLETQYF.

The CDR3 here is CASRVTSGTSGIADTQYF. The CDR3 DNA reads TGTGCCAGCAGAGTAACATCCGGGACTAGCGGGATCGCAGATACGCAGTATTTT. The J gene is TRBJ2-3, the V gene TRBV2; TRBD2 matches 13 bases. Germline V gives CDR1 SNHLY, CDR2 FYNNEI. This CDR3 is built from 18 residues. Losses at the gene ends were 6 bases for V and 4 bases for J; bases not matched to a gene: 13.

The chain's CDR3 is CASGRGNNQPQHF. Written as DNA, the CDR3 is TGTGCCAGCGGAAGAGGGAATAATCAGCCCCAGCATTTT. The V call is TRBV7-2, the J call TRBJ1-5; D ambiguous. The V gene's germline CDR1 is SGHTA and CDR2 FQGNSA. The CDR3 runs 13 residues. V lost 8 bases and J lost 4, with 12 bases in between.

The chain carries TRBV28 and TRBJ1-2; D call uncertain. V was trimmed by 4 bases and J by 8 bases, leaving 8 bases between them. The CDR3 is made up of 11 amino acids. Germline lookup yields CDR1 MDHEN and CDR2 SYDVKM. CDR3 region: CASSSPQGYTF. CDR3 coding DNA: TGTGCCAGCAGTTCCCCCCAGGGCTACACCTTC.

This rearrangement joins TRBV11-2 to TRBJ2-6, with no clear D. The CDR3 is 14 amino acids. The germline V and J ends were trimmed by 1 base and 3 bases, with 4 bases remaining between them. The germline CDR1 and CDR2 sequences are SGHAT and FQNNGV. This chain's CDR3 is CASSLVGGANVLTF. The CDR3 DNA reads as TGTGCCAGCAGCTTAGTCGGTGGGGCCAACGTCCTGACTTTC.

This clone came up a few times. The J gene is TRBJ1-1, the V gene TRBV27, with D perhaps TRBD1 (5 bases). Germline V gene data show CDR1 as MNHEY and CDR2 as SMNVEV (reference sequence). V was trimmed by 3 bases and J by 4 bases, leaving 15 bases between them. CDR3 length equals 15 residues. As DNA, the CDR3 is TGTGCCAGCAGTTTCATTGGGGGGATAGGCACTGAAGCTTTCTTT. As protein: CASSFIGGIGTEAFF.

The chain employs TRBV3-1 (or the pseudogene TRBV3-2) and TRBJ2-7; D perhaps matches TRBD1 (6 bases). The CDR3 is made up of 12 amino acids. Between the trimmed V and J ends, which lost 2 bases and 7 bases, there was a span of 9 bases. Looked up from germline, CDR1 is LGHDT and CDR2 is YNNKEL (reference sequence). The CDR3 DNA is TGTGCCAGCAGCCAATTTACAGGGGAGCAGTACTTC. Residues: CASSQFTGEQYF.

This sequence joins TRBV28 and TRBJ1-4, with no clear D. V lost 1 base and J 5 bases, leaving 2 bases between the germline ends. The CDR3 spans 12 residues. Germline V gene lookup returns CDR1 MDHEN and CDR2 SYDVKM. CDR3 in DNA: TGTGCCAGCAGTTTATCGAATGAAAAACTGTTTTTT. Amino acid sequence: CASSLSNEKLFF.

The chain links TRBV28 to TRBJ2-3, with a possible D match to TRBD1 (5 bases). The CDR3 extends over 12 amino acids. V was shortened by 6 bases and J by 3 bases, with 7 bases between the two germline ends. Germline CDR1 is MDHEN and CDR2 is SYDVKM. The CDR3 DNA follows: TGTGCCAGCAGCAGGGCAACAGATACGCAGTATTTT. Translation: CASSRATDTQYF.

The rearrangement uses TRBV28 and TRBJ2-3; D is perhaps TRBD2 (6 bases). This CDR3 contains 14 residues. Trimming removed 3 bases at V and 5 bases at J, with 12 bases between. The V gene's germline CDR1 is MDHEN and CDR2 SYDVKM. The DNA of the CDR3 is TGTGCCAGCAGTTTTACGGGGGTTGGAGATACGCAGTATTTT. Translated, it gives CASSFTGVGDTQYF.

V and J are TRBV6-5 and TRBJ1-2; D gene uncertain. This CDR3 has 14 amino acids. Trimming removed 0 bases at V and 0 bases at J, with 5 bases between. The germline CDR1 and CDR2 sequences are MNHEY and SVGAGI. The CDR3 bases are TGTGCCAGCAGTTACTCGAACTCTAACTATGGCTACACCTTC. Translation gives CASSYSNSNYGYTF.

The CDR3 here is CASSMGGGKDTQYF. The CDR3 DNA is TGTGCCAGTAGTATGGGCGGGGGCAAAGATACGCAGTATTTT. The genes are TRBV19 and TRBJ2-3; maybe TRBD2 (7 bases). Germline CDR1 reads LNHDA; CDR2 reads SQIVND (reference sequence). The ends were cut back, 3 bases at V and 5 bases at J, with 12 bases in the middle. The CDR3 contains 14 residues.

The chain recombines TRBV12-3 or TRBV12-4 with TRBJ2-5; a possible D gene is TRBD1 (6 bases). V shed 6 bases and J shed 5 bases, with 10 bases lying between them. The CDR3 is 12 residues long. Here the CDR3 DNA reads TGTGCCAGCAGGGCTCAGGGGGAGACCCAGTACTTC. It encodes CASRAQGETQYF.